This T cell receptor (beta chain) was profiled in a study of CD8 T cells in ankylosing spondylitis. The V gene's germline CDR1 is SQVTM and CDR2 ANQGSEA. Trimming took off 6 bases at V and 1 base at J, with 21 bases between the two ends. The CDR3 has 16 amino acids. Whole-study findings and limits: Disease-linked clones, CD8+, were relatively rare in peripheral blood.

With regard to this clonotype: What it binds is not known.

Making use of molecular barcodes, quantitative 5'-RACE generated TCR beta libraries. MiXCR was run by TCRdb on the 5' RACE reads, yielding one entry per CDR3 protein. The data contain 200,000 to 300,000 distinct CDR3 sequences, under 35% of them singletons. The V and J genes are TRBV29-1 and TRBJ2-5; a possible D gene is TRBD1 (6 bases). The source material was blood, either unsorted or a sorted T cell fraction (not recorded which). This receptor was obtained from a male donor with ankylosing spondylitis or in good health (not recorded which). The CDR3 region has the DNA TGCAGCGTGGCGCGGCCCACGGGACACACCCAAGAGACCCAGTACTTC. Its translation: CSVARPTGHTQETQYF.